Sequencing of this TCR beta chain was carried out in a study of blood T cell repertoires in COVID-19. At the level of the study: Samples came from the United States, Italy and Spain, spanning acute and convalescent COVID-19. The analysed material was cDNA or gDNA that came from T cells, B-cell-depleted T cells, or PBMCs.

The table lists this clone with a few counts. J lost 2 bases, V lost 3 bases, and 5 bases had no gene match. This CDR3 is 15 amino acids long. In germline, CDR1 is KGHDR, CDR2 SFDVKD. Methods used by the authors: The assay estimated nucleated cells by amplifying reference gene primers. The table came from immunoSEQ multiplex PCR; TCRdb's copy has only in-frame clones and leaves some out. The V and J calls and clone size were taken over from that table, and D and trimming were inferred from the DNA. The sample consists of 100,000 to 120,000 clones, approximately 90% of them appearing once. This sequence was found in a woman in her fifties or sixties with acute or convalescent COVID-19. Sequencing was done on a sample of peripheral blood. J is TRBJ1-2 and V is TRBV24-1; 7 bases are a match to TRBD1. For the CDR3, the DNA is TGTGCCACCAGTGATACTTCGACAGGGAACTATGGCTACACCTTC. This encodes CATSDTSTGNYGYTF.